These 22 T cell receptor beta chains share one sample of origin, sequenced in a study of regulatory T cells in long-lasting Graves disease. In building TCR beta libraries, iRepertoire HTBI primers were used together with Arm-PCR of CDR3 regions. MiXCR, run by TCRdb on the multiplex PCR reads, gives a single entry per CDR3 protein. The sample lists hundreds of thousands of distinct CDR3 sequences, around an eighth occurring once. Described time point: newly diagnosed GD, antithyroid drugs for less than 3 months. PBMC RNA served as the TCR library source. The sample also formed part of further work on T cells in Graves' hyperthyroidism and ophthalmopathy.

Specimen: peripheral blood mononuclear cells (PBMCs), collected at new diagnosis, from a patient treated with antithyroid drugs. The source is a man aged 25 to 45 with Graves disease.

This clonotype was counted a few times. The chain couples TRBV6-5 to TRBJ2-3; D is possibly TRBD2 (5 bases). V lost 0 bases and J 0 bases, leaving 10 bases between the germline ends. Germline V lookup: CDR1 MNHEY, CDR2 SVGAGI. The CDR3 consists of 16 residues. The DNA for the CDR3 is TGTGCCAGCAGTTACTCGAGGGCAGATAGCACAGATACGCAGTATTTT. Amino acids: CASSYSRADSTDTQYF.

At least ten counts were recorded for this clonotype. The CDR3 nucleotides are TGTGCCAGCATGGGGACAGGGGGCGAAAAAATCTCCTACAATGAGCAGTTCTTC. This encodes CASMGTGGEKISYNEQFF. The chain links TRBV6-1 to TRBJ2-1, with TRBD1 matching over 12 bases. The length of the CDR3 is 18 residues. The germline CDR1 and CDR2 sequences are MNHNS and SASEGT. V shed 7 bases, J shed 0 bases, and the junction held 10 bases outside the gene matches.

This clonotype was detected only once. The chain's CDR3 is CASRDGGSTDTQYF. For the CDR3, the DNA is TGTGCCAGCAGAGACGGTGGGAGCACAGATACGCAGTATTTT. The chain is built from TRBV6-2 or TRBV6-3 and TRBJ2-3; D not certain. The CDR3 has 14 residues. Germline assignment: CDR1 MNHEY and CDR2 SVGEGT. Trimming took off 6 bases at V and 0 bases at J, with 10 bases between the two ends.

This chain connects TRBV18 to TRBJ2-3, with TRBD2 matching over 10 bases. V trimming: 5 bases; J trimming: 0 bases; junction bases outside the gene matches: 5. Germline-derived CDR1 and CDR2 are KGHSH and LQKENI. CDR3 length: 16 residues. CDR3 region: CASSMTSGSSTDTQYF. CDR3 DNA sequence: TGTGCCAGCTCAATGACTAGCGGGTCCAGCACAGATACGCAGTATTTT. The whole variable domain, filled in from reference TRBV18 and TRBJ2-3, reads NAGVMQNPRHLVRRRGQEARLRCSPMKGHSHVYWYRQLPEEGLKFMVYLQKENIIDESGMPKERFSAEFPKEGPSILRIQQVVRGDSAAYFCASSMTSGSSTDTQYFGPGTRLTVL.

The CDR3 spells CASSQEGRDGLYGYTF. CDR3 nucleotides: TGCGCCAGCAGCCAAGAAGGGCGGGACGGCCTATATGGCTACACCTTC. The V gene is TRBV4-1, the J gene TRBJ1-2, with D perhaps TRBD1 (5 bases). Trimming took off 0 bases at V and 5 bases at J, with 16 bases between the two ends. The CDR3 consists of 16 residues. Germline V gene lookup returns CDR1 MGHRA and CDR2 YSYEKL.

The J gene is TRBJ2-7, the V gene TRBV5-1; D ambiguous. The length of the CDR3 is 15 residues. Germline assignment: CDR1 SGHRS and CDR2 YFSETQ. Trimming took 4 bases from V and 0 from J, leaving 14 bases between them. CDR3 nucleotide sequence: TGCGCCAGCAGCCAACTGACGAGGAGCTCCTACGAGCAGTACTTC. Translation gives CASSQLTRSSYEQYF.

This clonotype was seen only a few times. This CDR3 is CASKGDNYGYTF. The DNA for the CDR3 is TGTGCCAGCAAGGGGGATAACTATGGCTACACCTTC. This chain connects TRBV9 to TRBJ1-2; TRBD1 might be the D (6 bases). Germline V gives CDR1 SGDLS, CDR2 YYNGEE. Trimming took off 6 bases at V and 1 base at J, with 7 bases between the two ends. The CDR3 spans 12 residues.

This clonotype came up many times. This chain joins TRBV12-3 or TRBV12-4 and TRBJ2-7, with D perhaps matching TRBD2 (5 bases). This CDR3 region has 14 residues. V lost 4 bases, J lost 5 bases, and 15 bases lay in between. The CDR3, as DNA: TGTGCCAGCAGTTCTGCACGGGCGGGCCACGAGCAGTACTTC. It translates to CASSSARAGHEQYF.

This clonotype was seen at least ten times. The CDR3 sequence: CASSPSDRAGANVLTF. The DNA for the CDR3 is TGTGCCAGTAGTCCCTCGGACAGGGCAGGGGCCAACGTCCTGACTTTC. V and J are TRBV19 and TRBJ2-6; 8 positions match TRBD1. Trimming removed 5 bases from V and 4 bases from J; junction bases left unmatched: 7. Germline CDR1 LNHDA, CDR2 SQIVND (reference sequence). The CDR3 runs 16 residues.

This chain links TRBV18 with TRBJ1-1; D is unresolved. The CDR3 covers 14 residues. The V gene's germline CDR1 is KGHSH and CDR2 LQKENI. V was clipped by 2 bases and J by 4 bases, with 11 bases between them. CDR3 loop: CASSPIDKGTEAFF. CDR3 nucleotide sequence: TGTGCCAGCTCACCAATAGACAAGGGCACTGAAGCTTTCTTT.

This clonotype has only a few counts. The gene calls are TRBV19 and TRBJ2-2; D perhaps matches TRBD1 (7 bases). CDR1 is LNHDA and CDR2 is SQIVND in the germline V gene (reference sequence). The germline V and J ends were trimmed by 8 bases and 1 base, with 17 bases remaining between them. CDR3 length: 16 amino acids. The CDR3 is CASDAGTAGNTGELFF. CDR3 DNA sequence: TGTGCCAGTGATGCTGGGACAGCGGGGAACACCGGGGAGCTGTTTTTT.

This clonotype has a single count. At one end, the junction sequence differs from germline, possibly due to a read error. This sequence joins TRBV30 and TRBJ2-5; D remains unclear. Germline CDR1 GTSNPN, CDR2 SVGIG (reference sequence). The CDR3 contains 11 residues. The CDR3 DNA is TGTGCCTGGGGTGGGCAAGAGGCCCAGTACTTC. Protein product: CAWGGQEAQYF.

This clonotype came up many times. CDR3 nucleotide sequence: TGCAGTGCTATATCTGCCCAAGGACTAGCGGGCGTAAATACGCAGTATTTT. Its translation: CSAISAQGLAGVNTQYF. The V gene is TRBV20-1, the J gene TRBJ2-3; TRBD2 aligns across 11 bases. From germline, CDR1 is DFQATT and CDR2 SNEGSKA (reference sequence). V trimming: 4 bases; J trimming: 7 bases; junction bases outside the gene matches: 16. The CDR3 runs to 17 residues.

This clonotype was picked up many times. The chain employs TRBV19 and TRBJ1-6; the D gene is possibly TRBD1 (5 bases). Looked up from germline, CDR1 is LNHDA and CDR2 is SQIVND (reference sequence). The CDR3 runs 15 residues. V was shortened by 6 bases and J by 5 bases, with 14 bases between the two germline ends. CDR3 sequence reads: CASSPFQDNNSPLHF. CDR3 bases: TGTGCCAGTAGCCCTTTCCAGGACAATAATTCACCCCTCCACTTT.

This clonotype was recorded at least ten times. The chain joins TRBV6-1 to TRBJ2-1, with D maybe TRBD2 (6 bases). This CDR3 is built from 13 residues. Germline loops: CDR1 MNHNS, CDR2 SASEGT. V lost 10 bases and J lost 7, with 17 bases in between. CDR3 residues: CATLLAPGNEQFF. CDR3 nucleotide sequence: TGTGCCACTCTCCTAGCGCCGGGGAATGAGCAGTTCTTC.

In its sample, this clonotype was seen a few times. This chain links TRBV27 with TRBJ2-5; a weak D match, TRBD1 (6 bases). Germline V gene sequence: CDR1 MNHEY, CDR2 SMNVEV (reference sequence). The CDR3 totals 15 residues. V lost 6 bases and J 5 bases, leaving 19 bases between the germline ends. For the CDR3, the DNA is TGTGCCAGCAGCGTTACCCAGACAGGAAGGGAGACCCAGTACTTC. Translated: CASSVTQTGRETQYF.

This clonotype was seen many times. This rearrangement joins TRBV6-5 to TRBJ2-1; D not certain. CDR3 length equals 14 residues. Germline V lookup: CDR1 MNHEY, CDR2 SVGAGI. The V end was cut by 3 bases, the J end by 6 bases, with 12 bases between. CDR3 sequence (DNA): TGTGCCAGCAGTTATTCTAGGGTTTCCAATGAGCAGTTCTTC. It is translated as CASSYSRVSNEQFF.

The chain links TRBV20-1 to TRBJ2-1; 10 bases align to TRBD2. Germline V gives CDR1 DFQATT, CDR2 SNEGSKA (reference sequence). J gave up 3 bases and V 6 bases, and 8 bases lay outside the gene matches. The CDR3 consists of 15 residues. The DNA of the CDR3 is TGCAGTGCCACTCTAGCGGGAGAGGACTACAATGAGCAGTTCTTC. Translation: CSATLAGEDYNEQFF.

This clonotype was seen at least ten times. The gene calls are TRBV20-1 and TRBJ2-7, with 9 bases fitting TRBD2. Germline CDR1 and CDR2: DFQATT and SNEGSKA (reference sequence). The CDR3 extends over 15 amino acids. With 0 bases clipped from V and 3 bases from J, the junction kept 6 bases outside the gene matches. CDR3 DNA: TGCAGTGCTAGAGATGCGGCTAGCGGGATCTACGAGCAGTACTTC. Translating gives CSARDAASGIYEQYF.

The table lists this clonotype with many counts. The chain couples TRBV20-1 to TRBJ2-7; TRBD2 matches at 12 bases. This CDR3 region has 14 residues. The V gene end was trimmed by 4 bases and the J gene end by 4 bases; junction bases not matched to a gene: 5. Germline V lookup: CDR1 DFQATT, CDR2 SNEGSKA (reference sequence). The CDR3 protein is CSATRLAGVYEQYF. CDR3 DNA sequence: TGCAGTGCTACTAGACTAGCGGGAGTGTACGAGCAGTACTTC.

This clonotype has a count of ten or more. V gene TRBV29-1 combines with J gene TRBJ2-1, with 9 bases identical to TRBD2. Germline CDR1 SQVTM, CDR2 ANQGSEA. Trimming removed 3 bases from V and 7 bases from J; junction bases left unmatched: 19. The CDR3 runs to 18 residues. The CDR3 here is CSVEYIIRGLAGQNEQFF. The DNA for the CDR3 is TGCAGCGTTGAGTACATCATCAGGGGTCTAGCGGGACAAAATGAGCAGTTCTTC.

This clonotype was seen many times. The chain recombines TRBV27 with TRBJ2-3; TRBD1 matches at 7 bases. The germline CDR1 and CDR2 sequences are MNHEY and SMNVEV (reference sequence). The CDR3 is made up of 14 amino acids. V gave up 2 bases and J gave up 5 bases; unmatched junction bases: 4. The CDR3 spells CASSLGTGVDTQYF. The CDR3 nucleotides are TGTGCCAGCAGTTTAGGAACAGGGGTAGATACGCAGTATTTT.